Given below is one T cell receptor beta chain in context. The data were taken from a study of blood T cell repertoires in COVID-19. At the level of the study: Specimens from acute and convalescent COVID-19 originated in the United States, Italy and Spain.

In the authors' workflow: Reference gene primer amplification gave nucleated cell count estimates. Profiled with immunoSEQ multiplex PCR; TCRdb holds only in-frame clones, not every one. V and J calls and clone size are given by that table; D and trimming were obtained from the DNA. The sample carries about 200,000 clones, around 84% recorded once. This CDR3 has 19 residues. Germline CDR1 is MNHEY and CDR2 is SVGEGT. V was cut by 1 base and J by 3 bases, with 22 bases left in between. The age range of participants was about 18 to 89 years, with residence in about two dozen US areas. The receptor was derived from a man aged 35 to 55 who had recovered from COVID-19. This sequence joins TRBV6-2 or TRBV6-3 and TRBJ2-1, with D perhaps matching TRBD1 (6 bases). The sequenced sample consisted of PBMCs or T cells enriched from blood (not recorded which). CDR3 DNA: TGTGCCAGCAGTTACTTGATAAATTACGGGACACCGGACTACAATGAGCAGTTCTTC. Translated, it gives CASSYLINYGTPDYNEQFF.